The source of this T cell receptor beta chain is a study of early T cells in non-severe SARS-CoV-2 infection. At the level of the study: Bulk RNA isolated from unsorted whole blood underwent sequencing; chains were not paired.

Unique molecular identifiers tagged individual cDNA molecules. TCRdb ran MiXCR on the 5' RACE reads and lists one entry per CDR3 protein. This sample carries fewer than 120,000 distinct CDR3 sequences, 10% to 15% of them seen once, and the ten largest clones take 3% to 4.5%. The CDR3 is 13 amino acids. V was cut by 6 bases and J by 8 bases, with 14 bases left in between. Germline V gene data show CDR1 as MGHRA and CDR2 as YSYEKL. This clonotype was picked up a small number of times. The antigen is undetermined. Study conclusions and caveats: Comparison of clonotypes with VDJdb favored anti-spike CD8 responses while missing private and CD4 specificities.

The origin of this receptor is an adult who was a healthcare worker with PCR-confirmed SARS-CoV-2 infection or an uninfected control (not recorded which). This specimen was whole blood, taken at baseline. The genes are TRBV4-1 and TRBJ1-5; D is ambiguous. Here the CDR3 reads CASSLNLAEPQHF. The CDR3 coding sequence is TGCGCCAGCAGTCTAAACCTGGCAGAGCCCCAGCATTTT.